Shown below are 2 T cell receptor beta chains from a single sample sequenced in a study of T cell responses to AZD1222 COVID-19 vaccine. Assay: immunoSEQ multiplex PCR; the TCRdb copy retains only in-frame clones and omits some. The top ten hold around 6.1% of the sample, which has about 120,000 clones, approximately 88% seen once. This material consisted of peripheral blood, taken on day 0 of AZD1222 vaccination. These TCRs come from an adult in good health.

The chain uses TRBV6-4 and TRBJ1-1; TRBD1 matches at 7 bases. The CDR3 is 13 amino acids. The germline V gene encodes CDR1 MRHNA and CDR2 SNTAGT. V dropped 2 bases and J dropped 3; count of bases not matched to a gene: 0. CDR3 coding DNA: TGTGCCAGCAGTGACAGGGGGCACACTGAAGCTTTCTTT. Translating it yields CASSDRGHTEAFF.

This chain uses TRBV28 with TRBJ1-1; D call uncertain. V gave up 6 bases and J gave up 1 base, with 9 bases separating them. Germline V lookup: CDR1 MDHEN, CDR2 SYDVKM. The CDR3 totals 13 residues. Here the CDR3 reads CASSYVRNTEAFF. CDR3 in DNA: TGTGCCAGCAGCTATGTTAGGAACACTGAAGCTTTCTTT.